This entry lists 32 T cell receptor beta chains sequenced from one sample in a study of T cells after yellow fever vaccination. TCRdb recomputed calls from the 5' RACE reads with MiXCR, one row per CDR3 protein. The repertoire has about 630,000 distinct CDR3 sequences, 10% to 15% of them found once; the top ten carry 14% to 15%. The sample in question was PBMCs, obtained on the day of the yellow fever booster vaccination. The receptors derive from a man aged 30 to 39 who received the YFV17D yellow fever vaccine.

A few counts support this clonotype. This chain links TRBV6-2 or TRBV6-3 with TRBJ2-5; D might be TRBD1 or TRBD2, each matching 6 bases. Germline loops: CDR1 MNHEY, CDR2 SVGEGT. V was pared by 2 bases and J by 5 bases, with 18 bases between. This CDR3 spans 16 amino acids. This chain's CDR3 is CASSYTDSRRGETQYF. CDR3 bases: TGTGCCAGCAGTTACACCGACTCCCGGAGGGGGGAGACCCAGTACTTC.

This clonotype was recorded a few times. CDR3: CASSRQGGSPLHF. The DNA of the CDR3 is TGTGCCAGCAGCAGACAGGGCGGGTCACCCCTCCACTTT. The rearrangement joins TRBV7-9 to TRBJ1-6, with 7 nucleotides matching TRBD1. Trimming took 5 bases from V and 10 from J; bases not matched to a gene: 5. This CDR3 has 13 amino acids. Germline CDR1 reads SEHNR; CDR2 reads FQNEAQ (reference sequence).

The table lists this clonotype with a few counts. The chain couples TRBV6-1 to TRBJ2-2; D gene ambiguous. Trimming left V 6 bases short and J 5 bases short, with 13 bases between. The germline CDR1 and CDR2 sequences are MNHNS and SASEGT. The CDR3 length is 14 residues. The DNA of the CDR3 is TGTGCCAGCAGGGATCCAATCAGGACCGGGGAGCTGTTTTTT. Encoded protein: CASRDPIRTGELFF.

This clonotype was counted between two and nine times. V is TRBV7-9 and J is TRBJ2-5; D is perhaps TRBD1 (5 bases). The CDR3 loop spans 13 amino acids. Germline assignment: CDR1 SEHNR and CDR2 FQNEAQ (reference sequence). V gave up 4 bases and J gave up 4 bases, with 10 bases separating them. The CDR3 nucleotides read TGTGCCAGCAGCTCGCAGGGTGTAGAGACCCAGTACTTC. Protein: CASSSQGVETQYF.

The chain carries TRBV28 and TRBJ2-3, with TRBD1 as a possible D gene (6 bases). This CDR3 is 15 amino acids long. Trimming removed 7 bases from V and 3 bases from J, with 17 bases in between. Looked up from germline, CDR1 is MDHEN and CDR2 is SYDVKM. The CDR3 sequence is CASINIRGGTDTQYF. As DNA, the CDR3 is TGTGCCAGCATAAACATCAGGGGTGGTACAGATACGCAGTATTTT.

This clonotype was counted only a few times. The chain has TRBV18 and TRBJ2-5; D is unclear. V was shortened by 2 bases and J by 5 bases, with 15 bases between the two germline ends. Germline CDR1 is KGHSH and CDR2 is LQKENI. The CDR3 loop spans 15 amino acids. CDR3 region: CASSPGLGGEETQYF. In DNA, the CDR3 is TGTGCCAGCTCACCAGGTTTGGGTGGAGAGGAGACCCAGTACTTC.

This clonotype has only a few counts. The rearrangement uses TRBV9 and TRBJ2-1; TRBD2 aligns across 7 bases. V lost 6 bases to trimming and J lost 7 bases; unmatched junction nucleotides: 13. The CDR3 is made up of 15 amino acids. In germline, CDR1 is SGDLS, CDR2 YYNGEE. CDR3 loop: CASTLAAGARNEQFF. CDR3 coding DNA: TGTGCCAGCACGTTGGCGGCGGGAGCAAGAAATGAGCAGTTCTTC.

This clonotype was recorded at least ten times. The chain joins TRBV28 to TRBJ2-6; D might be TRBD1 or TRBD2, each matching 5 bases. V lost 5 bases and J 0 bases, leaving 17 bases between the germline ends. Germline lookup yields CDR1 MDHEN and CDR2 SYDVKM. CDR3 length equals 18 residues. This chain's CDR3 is CASSPAGTEISGANVLTF. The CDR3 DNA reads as TGTGCCAGCAGTCCCGCCGGGACGGAGATCTCTGGGGCCAACGTCCTGACTTTC.

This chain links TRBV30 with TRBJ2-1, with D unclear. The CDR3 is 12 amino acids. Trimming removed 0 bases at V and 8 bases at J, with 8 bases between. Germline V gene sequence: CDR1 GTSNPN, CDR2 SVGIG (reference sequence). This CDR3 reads CAWSVADHEQFF. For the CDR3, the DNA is TGTGCCTGGAGTGTAGCTGACCATGAGCAGTTCTTC.

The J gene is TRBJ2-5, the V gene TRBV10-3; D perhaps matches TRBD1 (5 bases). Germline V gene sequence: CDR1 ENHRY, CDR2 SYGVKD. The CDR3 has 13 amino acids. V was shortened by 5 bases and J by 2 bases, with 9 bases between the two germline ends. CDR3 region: CAISTTGQETQYF. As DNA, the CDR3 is TGTGCCATCAGTACAACAGGTCAAGAGACCCAGTACTTC.

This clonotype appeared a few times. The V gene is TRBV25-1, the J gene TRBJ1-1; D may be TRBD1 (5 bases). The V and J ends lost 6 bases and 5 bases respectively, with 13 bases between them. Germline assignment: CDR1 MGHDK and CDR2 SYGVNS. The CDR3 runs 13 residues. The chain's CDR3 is CASRPGFATEAFF. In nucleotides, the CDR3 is TGTGCCAGCAGGCCAGGGTTCGCAACTGAAGCTTTCTTT. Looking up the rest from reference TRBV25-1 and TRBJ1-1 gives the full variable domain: EADIYQTPRYLVIGTGKKITLECSQTMGHDKMYWYQQDPGMELHLIHYSYGVNSTEKGDLSSESTVSRIRTEHFPLTLESARPSHTSQYLCASRPGFATEAFFGQGTRLTVV.

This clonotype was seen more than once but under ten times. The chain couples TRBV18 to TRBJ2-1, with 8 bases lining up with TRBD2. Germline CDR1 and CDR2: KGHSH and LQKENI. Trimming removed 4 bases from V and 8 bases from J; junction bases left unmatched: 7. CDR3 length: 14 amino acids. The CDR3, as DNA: TGTGCCAGCTCACGAGCGGGAGTAGAGGATGAGCAGTTCTTC. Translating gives CASSRAGVEDEQFF.

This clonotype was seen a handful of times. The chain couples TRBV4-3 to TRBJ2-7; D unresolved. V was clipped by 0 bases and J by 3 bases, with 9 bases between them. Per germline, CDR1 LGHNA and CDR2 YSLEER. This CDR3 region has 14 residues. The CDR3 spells CASSQEFGSYEQYF. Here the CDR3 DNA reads TGCGCCAGCAGCCAAGAGTTCGGCAGCTACGAGCAGTACTTC.

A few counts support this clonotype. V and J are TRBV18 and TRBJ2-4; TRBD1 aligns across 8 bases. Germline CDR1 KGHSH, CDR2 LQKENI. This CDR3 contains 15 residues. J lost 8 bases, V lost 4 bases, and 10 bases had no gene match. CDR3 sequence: CASSQRQGKIDIQYF. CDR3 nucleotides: TGTGCCAGCTCACAAAGACAGGGGAAGATAGACATTCAGTACTTC.

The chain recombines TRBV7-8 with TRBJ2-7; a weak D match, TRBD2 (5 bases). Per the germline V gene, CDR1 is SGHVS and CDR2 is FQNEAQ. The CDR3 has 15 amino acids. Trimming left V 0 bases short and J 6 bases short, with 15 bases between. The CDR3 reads CASSLALGLAREQYF. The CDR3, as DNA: TGTGCCAGCAGCTTAGCCCTCGGGCTAGCTCGCGAGCAGTACTTC.

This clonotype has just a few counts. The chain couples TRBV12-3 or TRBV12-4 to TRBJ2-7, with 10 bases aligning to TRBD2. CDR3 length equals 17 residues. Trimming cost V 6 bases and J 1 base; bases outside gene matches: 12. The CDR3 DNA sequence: TGTGCCAGCAGGTCCGGGGGGCTAGCGGGAGCTTCCTACGAGCAGTACTTC. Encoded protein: CASRSGGLAGASYEQYF.

The CDR3 reads CASSWGPLGGELFF. The CDR3 DNA follows: TGTGCCAGCAGCTGGGGACCACTCGGCGGGGAGCTGTTTTTT. The chain is built from TRBV5-4 and TRBJ2-2; D may match TRBD1 or TRBD2 (5 bases each). CDR3 length: 14 residues. CDR1 is SGHNT, CDR2 YYREEE, per germline (reference sequence). The V gene lost 3 bases and the J gene lost 7 bases, with 13 bases spanning the gap. Complete variable domain (other parts from reference TRBV5-4 and TRBJ2-2): ETGVTQSPTHLIKTRGQQVTLRCSSQSGHNTVSWYQQALGQGPQFIFQYYREEENGRGNFPPRFSGLQFPNYSSELNVNALELDDSALYLCASSWGPLGGELFFGEGSRLTVL.

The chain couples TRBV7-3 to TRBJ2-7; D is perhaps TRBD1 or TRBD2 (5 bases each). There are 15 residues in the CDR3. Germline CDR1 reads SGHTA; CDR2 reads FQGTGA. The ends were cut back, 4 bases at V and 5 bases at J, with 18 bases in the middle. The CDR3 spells CASSSLGPTSNEQYF. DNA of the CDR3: TGTGCCAGCAGCTCCCTGGGACCGACCAGCAACGAGCAGTACTTC.

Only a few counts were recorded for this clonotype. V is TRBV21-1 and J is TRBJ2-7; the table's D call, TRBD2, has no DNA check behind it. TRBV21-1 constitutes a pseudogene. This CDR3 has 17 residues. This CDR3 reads CASSKEARLAGPYEQYF. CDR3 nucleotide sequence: TGTGCCAGCAGCAAAGAAGCCCGACTAGCGGGACCCTACGAGCAGTACTTC.

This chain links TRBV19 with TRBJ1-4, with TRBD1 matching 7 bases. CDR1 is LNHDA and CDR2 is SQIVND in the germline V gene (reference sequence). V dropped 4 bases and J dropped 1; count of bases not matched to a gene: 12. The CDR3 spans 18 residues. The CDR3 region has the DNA TGTGCCAGTAGTACCCTCCTAAGACAGGGAGGAACTAATGAAAAACTGTTTTTT. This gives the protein CASSTLLRQGGTNEKLFF.

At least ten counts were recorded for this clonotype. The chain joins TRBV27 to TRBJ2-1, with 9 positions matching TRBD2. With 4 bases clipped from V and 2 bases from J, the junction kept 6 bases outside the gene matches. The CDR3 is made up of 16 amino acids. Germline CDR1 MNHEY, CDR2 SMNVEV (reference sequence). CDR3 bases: TGTGCCAGCAGTTCCTTAGCGGGAGTCACCTACAATGAGCAGTTCTTC. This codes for CASSSLAGVTYNEQFF.

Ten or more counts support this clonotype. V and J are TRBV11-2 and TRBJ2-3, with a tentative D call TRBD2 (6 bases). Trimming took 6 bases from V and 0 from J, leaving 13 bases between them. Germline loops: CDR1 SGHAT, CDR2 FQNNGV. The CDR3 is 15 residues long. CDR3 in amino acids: CASSPAGTSTDTQYF. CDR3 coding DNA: TGTGCCAGCAGTCCGGCCGGGACTAGCACAGATACGCAGTATTTT.

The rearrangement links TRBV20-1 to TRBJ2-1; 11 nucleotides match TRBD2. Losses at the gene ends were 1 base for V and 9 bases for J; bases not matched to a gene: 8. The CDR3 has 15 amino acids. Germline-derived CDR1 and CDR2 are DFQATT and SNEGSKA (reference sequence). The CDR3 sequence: CSARVVAGGSGEQFF. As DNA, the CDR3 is TGCAGTGCTAGAGTCGTAGCGGGAGGGTCGGGTGAGCAGTTCTTC.

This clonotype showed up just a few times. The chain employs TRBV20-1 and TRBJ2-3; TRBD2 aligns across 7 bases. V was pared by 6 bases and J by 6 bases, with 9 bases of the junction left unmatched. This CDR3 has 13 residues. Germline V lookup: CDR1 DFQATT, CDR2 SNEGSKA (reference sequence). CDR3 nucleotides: TGCAGTGCCCTAGCGGTCCGGCGGGATACGCAGTATTTT. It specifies CSALAVRRDTQYF.

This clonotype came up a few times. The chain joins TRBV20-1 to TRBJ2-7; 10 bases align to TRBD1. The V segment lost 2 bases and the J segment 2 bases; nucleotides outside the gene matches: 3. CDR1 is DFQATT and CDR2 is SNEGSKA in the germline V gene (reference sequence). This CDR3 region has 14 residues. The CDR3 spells CSARLGQGTYEQYF. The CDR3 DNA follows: TGCAGTGCTAGATTGGGACAGGGGACCTACGAGCAGTACTTC.

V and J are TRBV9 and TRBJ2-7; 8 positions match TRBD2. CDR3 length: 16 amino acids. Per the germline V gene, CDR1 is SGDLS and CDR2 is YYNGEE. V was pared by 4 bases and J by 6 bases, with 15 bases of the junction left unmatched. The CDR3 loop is CASSPRTAGVDREQYF. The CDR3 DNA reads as TGTGCCAGCAGCCCAAGGACAGCGGGAGTCGATCGCGAGCAGTACTTC.

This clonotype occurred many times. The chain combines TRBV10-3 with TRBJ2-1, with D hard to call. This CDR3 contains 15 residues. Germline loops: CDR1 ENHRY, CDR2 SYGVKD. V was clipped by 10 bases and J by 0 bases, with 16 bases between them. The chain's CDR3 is CATPSCQSSYNEQFF. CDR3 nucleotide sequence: TGTGCCACCCCAAGCTGTCAAAGCTCCTACAATGAGCAGTTCTTC.

The CDR3 bases are TGTGCCGGCCGGGGACTATTCTTC. Translated: CAGRGLFF. The chain combines TRBV2 with TRBJ2-1; 7 bases map to TRBD2. CDR3 length equals 8 residues. The germline V gene has CDR1 SNHLY and CDR2 FYNNEI. Germline trimming cut 11 bases from V and 16 bases from J; bases unmatched to any gene: 5. The entire variable domain, with the rest obtained from reference TRBV2 and TRBJ2-1, is as follows: EPEVTQTPSHQVTQMGQEVILRCVPISNHLYFYWYRQILGQKVEFLVSFYNNEISEKSEIFDDQFSVERPDGSNFTLKIRSTKLEDSAMYFCAGRGLFFGPGTRLTVL.

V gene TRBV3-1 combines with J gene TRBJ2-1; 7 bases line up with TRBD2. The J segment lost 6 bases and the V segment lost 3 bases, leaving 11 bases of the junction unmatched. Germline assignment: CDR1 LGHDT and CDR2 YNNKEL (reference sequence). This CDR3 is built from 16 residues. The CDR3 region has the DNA TGTGCCAGCAGCCATCTGCGGGAGACTGTAGGCAATGAGCAGTTCTTC. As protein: CASSHLRETVGNEQFF.

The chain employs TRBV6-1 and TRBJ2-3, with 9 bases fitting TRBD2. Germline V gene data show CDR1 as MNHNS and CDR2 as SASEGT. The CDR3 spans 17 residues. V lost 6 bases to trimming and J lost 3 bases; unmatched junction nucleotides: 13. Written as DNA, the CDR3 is TGTGCCAGCAGCCACGCGACTAGCGGAGTGGGGACAGATACGCAGTATTTT. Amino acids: CASSHATSGVGTDTQYF.

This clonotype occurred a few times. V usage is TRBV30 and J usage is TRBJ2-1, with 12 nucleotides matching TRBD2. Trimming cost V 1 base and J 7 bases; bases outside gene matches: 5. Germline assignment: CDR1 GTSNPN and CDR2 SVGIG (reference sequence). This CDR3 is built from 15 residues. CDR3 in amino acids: CAWSGLAGGLNEQFF. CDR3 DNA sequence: TGTGCCTGGAGTGGGCTAGCGGGAGGGTTGAATGAGCAGTTCTTC.

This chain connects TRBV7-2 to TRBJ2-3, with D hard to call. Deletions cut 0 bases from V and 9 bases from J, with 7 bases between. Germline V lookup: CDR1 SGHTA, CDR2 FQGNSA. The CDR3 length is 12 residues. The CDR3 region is CASSLAMRTQYF. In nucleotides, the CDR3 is TGTGCCAGCAGCTTAGCGATGCGAACGCAGTATTTT.